The 31 T cell receptor beta chains listed next were all sequenced from one sample in a study of T cell clonality in common variable immunodeficiency. Study-level results: Fewer deletions and N-nucleotide insertions were reportedly seen in common variable immunodeficiency TCR beta sequences.

No antigen has been assigned to these receptors. The data were produced by immunoSEQ multiplex PCR, yet TCRdb's version contains in-frame clones alone and is incomplete. There are around 33,000 clones in the sample, none observed a single time. The sample taken for sequencing was peripheral blood mononuclear cells. The receptors derive from a human donor with common variable immunodeficiency.

Concerning this clone: The CDR3 extends 3 residues past the end of the read, so its final part is completed from the germline J gene. The rearrangement joins TRBV6-1 to TRBJ2-7; D tentatively reads TRBD1 or TRBD2 (5 bases each). Germline V gene sequence: CDR1 MNHNS, CDR2 SASEGT. V shed 0 bases and J shed 2 bases, with 20 bases lying between them. The CDR3 sequence is 18 residues long. CDR3 DNA, as far as it was read: TGTGCCAGCAGTGAAGCGCTAGGAGGTAGACAGTATCCCTACGAG. Protein product: CASSEALGGRQYPYE. The full CDR3 reads CASSEALGGRQYPYEQYF.

This clone appeared a few times. The CDR3 extends 3 residues past the end of the read, so its final part is completed from the germline J gene. This rearrangement joins TRBV18 to TRBJ2-7, with 11 nucleotides matching TRBD1. J gave up 2 bases and V 6 bases, and 6 bases lay outside the gene matches. The germline gives CDR1 KGHSH, CDR2 LQKENI. This CDR3 has 15 residues. The chain's CDR3 is CASSSPGQGAYEQYF. Partial CDR3 DNA: TGTGCCAGCTCTTCCCCGGGACAGGGGGCCTACGAG.

This clone was counted a few times. The read terminates 3 residues before the CDR3 end, so the remaining end is supplied by the germline J gene. The chain combines TRBV30 with TRBJ2-7; 11 positions match TRBD2. The CDR3 spans 14 residues. Germline-derived CDR1 and CDR2 are GTSNPN and SVGIG (reference sequence). The V gene end was trimmed by 5 bases and the J gene end by 5 bases; junction bases not matched to a gene: 8. CDR3 bases read: TGTGCCTGGGCCCGACTAGCGGGATACCACGAG. Translation gives CAWARLAGYHE. The entire CDR3 reads CAWARLAGYHEQYF.

This clone was counted at least ten times. The read comes to an end 3 residues before the CDR3 does, leaving the germline J gene to fill in the end. The V and J genes are TRBV5-1 and TRBJ1-1; no clear D. The CDR3 contains 13 residues. Looked up from germline, CDR1 is SGHRS and CDR2 is YFSETQ. Trimming took off 1 base at V and 1 base at J, with 5 bases between the two ends. The sequenced part of the CDR3 DNA is TGCGCCAGCAGCTTGAAGCAGAACACTGAA. Its translation is CASSLKQNTE. The entire CDR3 protein is CASSLKQNTEAFF.

Comments on this clone: The read finishes 3 residues shy of the CDR3 end, and the germline J gene is used to complete it. The chain joins TRBV11-2 to TRBJ2-1; 9 bases map to TRBD2. J was trimmed by 3 bases and V by 4 bases; bases with no gene match: 4. From germline, CDR1 is SGHAT and CDR2 FQNNGV. This CDR3 comprises 15 residues. CDR3 protein: CASSSLAGNYNEQFF. CDR3 bases read: TGTGCCAGCAGCTCCCTAGCGGGAAACTACAATGAG.

In regard to this clone: The missing CDR3 end, 3 residues past where the read stops, is filled in from the germline J gene. This rearrangement joins TRBV30 to TRBJ2-1; TRBD2 matches at 11 bases. J was trimmed by 9 bases and V by 4 bases; bases with no gene match: 14. Per germline, CDR1 GTSNPN and CDR2 SVGIG (reference sequence). CDR3 length equals 16 residues. The CDR3 DNA, read in part, is TGTGCCTGGACCTCCGGGACTAGCGGTCTGGCAGGTGAG. Translating it yields CAWTSGTSGLAGE. The whole CDR3 is CAWTSGTSGLAGEQFF.

This clone has more than one count but fewer than ten. The CDR3 end falls 3 residues outside the read, so it is completed with the germline J gene. V and J are TRBV2 and TRBJ1-2; 8 nucleotides match TRBD1. Germline V gene lookup returns CDR1 SNHLY and CDR2 FYNNEI. With V trimmed by 6 bases and J by 4 bases, 10 bases remained unmatched. The CDR3 runs to 15 residues. The CDR3 region is CASSPDRGGSYGYTF. CDR3 bases read: TGTGCCAGCAGCCCCGACAGGGGAGGATCCTATGGC.

This clone occurred many times. The read halts 3 residues ahead of the CDR3 end, with the missing end drawn from the germline J gene. The genes are TRBV10-3 and TRBJ1-1; perhaps TRBD1 as D (5 bases). Trimming pared 4 bases from V and 0 bases from J, leaving 12 bases between. Germline V gives CDR1 ENHRY, CDR2 SYGVKD. This CDR3 contains 15 residues. The chain's CDR3 is CAISVRGSMNTEAFF. The covered CDR3 bases are TGTGCCATCAGTGTGAGGGGCAGCATGAACACTGAA.

This clone showed up just a few times. The read finishes 3 residues shy of the CDR3 end, and the germline J gene is used to complete it. J is TRBJ2-7 and V is TRBV10-3, with 11 positions matching TRBD2. Germline trimming cut 7 bases from V and 1 base from J; bases unmatched to any gene: 9. CDR3 size: 16 residues. Germline V lookup: CDR1 ENHRY, CDR2 SYGVKD. CDR3 DNA, as far as it was read: TGTGCCATCACTAGCACTAGCGGGAGCTCATCCTACGAG. Residues: CAITSTSGSSSYE. Given in full, the CDR3 is CAITSTSGSSSYEQYF.

This clone was detected a few times. Read data end 3 residues before the CDR3 end; the end is taken from the germline J gene. This chain joins TRBV30 and TRBJ1-5; D gene unclear. The CDR3 sequence is 16 residues long. Germline V gives CDR1 GTSNPN, CDR2 SVGIG (reference sequence). V lost 3 bases and J lost 0, with 15 bases in between. CDR3 bases read: TGTGCCTGGAGCGGCCCCGGGTTTCATAGCAATCAGCCC. This sequence encodes CAWSGPGFHSNQP. The whole CDR3 sequence reads CAWSGPGFHSNQPQHF.

This clone has ten or more counts. The CDR3 is CAGGKRAGLFYGYTF. The part of the CDR3 DNA that was read is TGTGCCGGCGGCAAACGGGCAGGACTATTCTATGGC. The chain employs TRBV6-2 or TRBV6-3 and TRBJ1-2; D is uncertain. The sequenced fragment ends 3 residues before the CDR3 boundary, so the rest is inferred from the germline J gene. V lost 11 bases and J 4 bases, leaving 23 bases between the germline ends. Looked up from germline, CDR1 is MNHEY and CDR2 is SVGEGT. The CDR3 is 15 residues long.

This clone was seen only a few times. From the germline J gene comes the end of the CDR3, since the read stops 3 residues before it. The rearrangement joins TRBV30 to TRBJ2-5; 9 nucleotides align to TRBD2. The CDR3 runs to 16 residues. CDR1 and CDR2 (germline): GTSNPN, SVGIG (reference sequence). The J segment lost 5 bases and the V segment lost 1 base, leaving 11 bases of the junction unmatched. The CDR3 here is CAWSAPHSGSGETQYF. CDR3 DNA (partial): TGTGCCTGGAGTGCCCCCCATAGCGGGAGCGGGGAGACC.

In this sample, this clone turned up a few times. The read halts 3 residues ahead of the CDR3 end, with the missing end drawn from the germline J gene. This sequence joins TRBV7-9 and TRBJ2-5; D perhaps matches TRBD1 (5 bases). V was trimmed by 4 bases and J by 1 base, leaving 7 bases between them. Germline values: CDR1 SEHNR, CDR2 FQNEAQ (reference sequence). The CDR3 contains 13 residues. Here the CDR3 reads CASSSTAQETQYF. The part of the CDR3 DNA that was read is TGTGCCAGCAGCTCGACAGCCCAAGAGACC.

Many counts were recorded for this clone. The CDR3 DNA, read in part, is TGCGCCAGCAGCCCGAGACTAGCGGGAGGCAGAACAGATACG. Translated, it gives CASSPRLAGGRTDT. The entire CDR3 is CASSPRLAGGRTDTQYF. This sequence joins TRBV5-1 and TRBJ2-3; 13 positions match TRBD2. The read falls 3 residues short of the CDR3 end, and the missing part is taken from the germline J gene. The length of the CDR3 is 17 residues. CDR1 and CDR2 (germline): SGHRS, YFSETQ. J gave up 3 bases and V 4 bases, and 8 bases lay outside the gene matches.

In regard to this clone: The read is 3 residues too short to cover the CDR3 end, so that end is filled in from the germline J gene. V gene TRBV19 combines with J gene TRBJ2-1, with 9 bases that match TRBD2. The CDR3 sequence is 15 residues long. Germline assignment: CDR1 LNHDA and CDR2 SQIVND (reference sequence). With 2 bases clipped from V and 4 bases from J, the junction kept 3 bases outside the gene matches. The CDR3 bases that were read are TGTGCCAGTAGTATAAGACTAGCGGAGTACAATGAG. Encoded protein: CASSIRLAEYNE. The full-length CDR3 reads as CASSIRLAEYNEQFF. Filled out from reference TRBV19 and TRBJ2-1, the complete variable domain reads DGGITQSPKYLFRKEGQNVTLSCEQNLNHDAMYWYRQDPGQGLRLIYYSQIVNDFQKGDIAEGYSVSREKKESFPLTVTSAQKNPTAFYLCASSIRLAEYNEQFFGPGTRLTVL.

This clone was observed many times. The CDR3 end falls 3 residues outside the read, so it is completed with the germline J gene. This chain joins TRBV6-1 and TRBJ2-3; D is ambiguous. The CDR3 runs to 13 residues. V was shortened by 4 bases and J by 2 bases, with 7 bases between the two germline ends. Germline CDR1 and CDR2: MNHNS and SASEGT. This CDR3 is CASSVSLTDTQYF. CDR3 DNA (partial): TGTGCCAGCAGTGTCTCCCTCACAGATACG.

This clone has at least ten counts. The read gets to within 3 residues of the CDR3 end, and the germline J gene fills in the rest. The chain uses TRBV7-2 and TRBJ2-7, with D possibly matching TRBD2 (6 bases). The germline V gene encodes CDR1 SGHTA and CDR2 FQGNSA. Trimming took off 3 bases at V and 3 bases at J, with 12 bases between the two ends. The CDR3 extends over 14 amino acids. The CDR3: CASSLGISGYEQYF. The CDR3 DNA, read in part, is TGTGCCAGCAGCTTGGGGATTAGCGGCTACGAG.

Points on this clone: The read stops 3 residues short of the end of the CDR3; the missing end is completed from the germline J gene. V is TRBV7-2 and J is TRBJ2-7; TRBD1 matches at 7 bases. CDR1 and CDR2 (germline): SGHTA, FQGNSA. The CDR3 is 15 residues long. V lost 3 bases to trimming and J lost 2 bases; unmatched junction nucleotides: 7. CDR3 DNA (partial): TGTGCCAGCAGCTTTTCAGGGGGACCCACCTACGAG. It encodes CASSFSGGPTYE. The whole CDR3 protein reads CASSFSGGPTYEQYF.

Remarks on this clone: The read finishes 3 residues shy of the CDR3 end, and the germline J gene is used to complete it. The chain is built from TRBV6-1 and TRBJ1-2; D uncertain. The CDR3 loop spans 12 amino acids. Germline V gives CDR1 MNHNS, CDR2 SASEGT. The CDR3 is CASSEGVAGYTF. Partial CDR3 DNA: TGTGCCAGCAGTGAAGGAGTTGCGGGC.

On this clone itself: The sequence runs out 3 residues before the end of the CDR3; the remainder is reconstructed from the germline J gene. The V call is TRBV5-6, the J call TRBJ2-1; D not resolved. V was pared by 4 bases and J by 1 base, with 12 bases between. The germline V gene encodes CDR1 SGHDT and CDR2 YYEEEE. This CDR3 contains 15 residues. CDR3 sequence reads: CASSTLSASYNEQFF. The covered CDR3 bases are TGTGCCAGCAGCACCCTCAGCGCATCCTACAATGAG. Filled out from reference TRBV5-6 and TRBJ2-1, the complete variable domain reads DAGVTQSPTHLIKTRGQQVTLRCSPKSGHDTVSWYQQALGQGPQFIFQYYEEEERQRGNFPDRFSGHQFPNYSSELNVNALLLGDSALYLCASSTLSASYNEQFFGPGTRLTVL.

Only a few counts were recorded for this clone. The read falls 3 residues short of the CDR3 end, and the missing part is taken from the germline J gene. J is TRBJ2-7 and V is TRBV5-6, with TRBD1 as a possible D gene (6 bases). The CDR3 loop spans 12 amino acids. From germline, CDR1 is SGHDT and CDR2 YYEEEE. The V end lost 3 bases, the J end lost 6 bases, and 10 bases lay between the germline ends. Here the CDR3 reads CASSWQGFEQYF. Incomplete CDR3 DNA: TGTGCCAGCAGCTGGCAGGGGTTCGAG. Based on the CDR3 plus reference TRBV5-6 and TRBJ2-7, the full variable domain is DAGVTQSPTHLIKTRGQQVTLRCSPKSGHDTVSWYQQALGQGPQFIFQYYEEEERQRGNFPDRFSGHQFPNYSSELNVNALLLGDSALYLCASSWQGFEQYFGPGTRLTVT.

The sample holds a few counts of this clone. The CDR3 end falls 3 residues outside the read, so it is completed with the germline J gene. The rearrangement uses TRBV7-8 and TRBJ1-3; D remains unclear. Germline lookup yields CDR1 SGHVS and CDR2 FQNEAQ. V shed 5 bases and J shed 1 base, with 9 bases lying between them. The CDR3 spans 14 residues. The CDR3 region is CASSLTGSGNTIYF. Partial CDR3 DNA: TGTGCCAGCAGCCTTACCGGGTCTGGAAACACC.

In this sample, this clone turned up a few times. Coverage ceases 3 residues before the CDR3 finishes, and the germline J gene fills in the end. The rearrangement links TRBV2 to TRBJ1-1, with 10 positions matching TRBD1. CDR1 and CDR2 (germline): SNHLY, FYNNEI. This CDR3 contains 14 residues. V was clipped by 6 bases and J by 3 bases; unmatched bases: 4. CDR3 DNA (partial): TGTGCCAGCAGCCTGGGGACAGGGGACACTGAA. This codes for CASSLGTGDTE. The complete CDR3 protein is CASSLGTGDTEAFF.

On this clone: The CDR3 extends 3 residues past the end of the read, so its final part is completed from the germline J gene. J is TRBJ2-3 and V is TRBV19; D may be TRBD1 (7 bases). V lost 3 bases and J 3 bases, leaving 16 bases between the germline ends. CDR1 is LNHDA, CDR2 SQIVND, per germline (reference sequence). There are 16 residues in the CDR3. The CDR3 sequence is CASSILAGGLTDTQYF. The part of the CDR3 DNA that was read is TGTGCCAGTAGTATCTTAGCAGGGGGGTTAACAGATACG.

This clone was observed a few times. The read terminates 3 residues ahead of where the CDR3 ends, so the germline J gene completes it. The chain uses TRBV7-8 and TRBJ2-6; 8 bases fit TRBD1. CDR1 is SGHVS, CDR2 FQNEAQ, per germline. J gave up 1 base and V 3 bases, and 8 bases lay outside the gene matches. The CDR3 loop spans 18 amino acids. CDR3 sequence: CASSFDRGPQSGANVLTF. The CDR3 bases that were read are TGTGCCAGCAGCTTCGACAGGGGCCCCCAGTCTGGGGCCAACGTC.

In the case of this clone: The observed sequence ends 3 residues before the CDR3 terminus, with the missing tail filled in from the germline J gene. V and J are TRBV30 and TRBJ2-1, with 8 bases lining up with TRBD2. V was clipped by 0 bases and J by 4 bases; unmatched bases: 14. From germline, CDR1 is GTSNPN and CDR2 SVGIG (reference sequence). There are 18 residues in the CDR3. This chain's CDR3 is CAWSVRDTLAELYNEQFF. CDR3 DNA, as far as it was read: TGTGCCTGGAGTGTCAGGGACACACTAGCGGAACTTTACAATGAG.

This clone was found a few times. Read coverage stops 3 residues before the CDR3 terminus; the germline J gene supplies the remainder. The V gene is TRBV19, the J gene TRBJ2-7; maybe TRBD1 (5 bases). The CDR3 spans 14 residues. V was clipped by 5 bases and J by 1 base, with 12 bases between them. CDR1 is LNHDA, CDR2 SQIVND, per germline (reference sequence). The DNA read from the CDR3 is TGTGCCAGTAGTGTCGAACCAGGGTCCTACGAG. Its protein product is CASSVEPGSYE. The entire CDR3 reads CASSVEPGSYEQYF.

At least ten counts were recorded for this clone. Coverage ceases 3 residues before the CDR3 finishes, and the germline J gene fills in the end. The rearrangement links TRBV12-3 or TRBV12-4 to TRBJ2-2, with D tentatively TRBD1 (6 bases). V was clipped by 5 bases and J by 5 bases, with 12 bases between them. The CDR3 runs to 14 residues. Incomplete CDR3 DNA: TGTGCCAGCAGTCCCCGCACAGGGACCGGGGAG. Translating it yields CASSPRTGTGE. The CDR3, in full, reads CASSPRTGTGELFF.

Details on this clone: One end of the junction is discordant with germline, which a read error may explain. Coverage ceases 3 residues before the CDR3 finishes, and the germline J gene fills in the end. The gene calls are TRBV7-9 and TRBJ2-1; TRBD2 agrees at 10 bases. The CDR3 is 14 residues long. Germline V CDR1 and CDR2: SEHNR, FQNEAQ (reference sequence). The DNA read from the CDR3 is TGTGCCAGCAGCCTAGCGGGAGCGGGCGATGAG. Protein: CASSLAGAGDE. The full CDR3 reads CASSLAGAGDEQFF.

In its sample, this clone was seen a few times. Read sequence stops 3 residues before the CDR3 end, and the germline J gene provides the missing end. The V gene is TRBV30, the J gene TRBJ2-3, with 8 nucleotides matching TRBD2. This CDR3 is built from 21 residues. With V trimmed by 4 bases and J by 0 bases, 24 bases remained unmatched. Germline V gene lookup returns CDR1 GTSNPN and CDR2 SVGIG (reference sequence). This CDR3 is CAWNHYTGGALPHLSTDTQYF. The sequenced CDR3 bases are TGTGCCTGGAACCATTACACGGGAGGGGCCCTTCCTCATCTTAGCACAGATACG.

This clone was detected a few times. This CDR3 is CASSPPSKGPNEKLFF. The sequenced CDR3 bases are TGTGCCAGCTCACCCCCTTCGAAGGGGCCGAATGAAAAA. V usage is TRBV18 and J usage is TRBJ1-4; D may be TRBD1 (5 bases). The read halts 3 residues ahead of the CDR3 end, with the missing end drawn from the germline J gene. Per germline, CDR1 KGHSH and CDR2 LQKENI. V lost 3 bases and J lost 5, with 16 bases in between. The CDR3 is 16 amino acids.